The T cell receptor beta chain described here comes from a study of vaccination and CD4 T cells after COVID-19. In the study overall: Convalescent donors: six male, four female; seven Caucasian, two Asian, one multiracial, two Hispanic. Sampling after COVID took place at a median of about 98 days (range 35 to 161) following diagnosis. Timing of post-vaccine sample collection was a median around 75 days after dose two, with a range of 14 to 241.

This clonotype occurred a few times. TCRdb analysed the PCR reads with MiXCR anew, one entry per CDR3 protein. The table lists 21,000 or so distinct CDR3 sequences, roughly 61% of them singletons. Trimming shortened V by 5 bases and J by 7 bases, and 18 bases separated the two germline ends. This CDR3 spans 15 amino acids. CDR1 is DFQATT and CDR2 is SNEGSKA in the germline V gene (reference sequence). The receptor's source is a human donor who had recovered from COVID-19. The sample in question was CD4+ T cells from blood, obtained before SARS-CoV-2 vaccination. The rearrangement links TRBV20-1 to TRBJ1-6, with D tentatively TRBD1 (5 bases). The CDR3, as DNA: TGCAGTGCTTTTCAATCCGGGACTTTCAATTCACCCCTCCACTTT. Its translation is CSAFQSGTFNSPLHF.